These T cell receptor beta chains were read from a single sample in a study of preoperative IRX-2 immunotherapy in early breast cancer. The data were produced by immunoSEQ multiplex PCR, yet TCRdb's version contains in-frame clones alone and is incomplete. Among roughly 34,000 clones, roughly 86% were seen once, and the ten largest hold 1.5% to 2%. The source material was tumor tissue, sampled after IRX-2 immunotherapy. Source of these receptors: a human donor with breast cancer. CDR3s include the opening cysteine and the closing phenylalanine or tryptophan. Each record gives: D gene, J gene, clone size, V gene, CDR3 DNA, CDR3 protein. The D gene is left open where the match is weak. Clone sizes are given selectively: once, few, many, or a class where the clone is expanded.

TRBD1 TRBJ1-2 NA TRBV19 TGTGCCAGTAGGCGGGACAGGGGGTTCCCCTATGGCTACACCTTC CASRRDRGFPYGYTF
NA TRBJ1-3 NA TRBV5-1 TGCGCCAGCAGCTTGGCCGGTTGGGAAAACACCATATATTTT CASSLAGWENTIYF
NA TRBJ2-5 NA TRBV19 TGTGCCAGTAGTATCCTGTGGACTAAGTACCAAGAGACCCAGTACTTC CASSILWTKYQETQYF
TRBD2 TRBJ2-5 NA TRBV7-1 TGTGCCAGCAGCTCGGCAGCCGGGCGGGAGAGGAGAGAGACCCAGTACTTC CASSSAAGRERRETQYF
TRBD1 TRBJ1-2 NA TRBV7-1 TGTGCCAGCAGCCTCACGGCTACAGGGGTGGTTGGCTACACCTTC CASSLTATGVVGYTF
NA TRBJ1-5 NA TRBV19 TGTGCCAGTAGTCGACAGAATAGCAATCAGCCCCAGCATTTT CASSRQNSNQPQHF
TRBD1 TRBJ1-1 NA TRBV6-8 TGTGCCAGCAGTCTTCAGGGGGTAGGGAGCACTGAAGCTTTCTTT CASSLQGVGSTEAFF
NA TRBJ2-5 NA TRBV19 TGTGCCAGTAGTATGTCCCCGGGACGGTGGGGTGAGACCCAGTACTTC CASSMSPGRWGETQYF
NA TRBJ1-2 NA TRBV7-6 TGTGCCAGCAGCTTGGAGGTTAGGACGTCTCCTTATGGCTACACCTTC CASSLEVRTSPYGYTF
TRBD1 TRBJ1-4 NA TRBV14 TGTGCCAGCAGCCTCTATCGGGCGACCAGAGGGGGCCAGATTGAAAAACTGTTTTTT CASSLYRATRGGQIEKLFF
NA TRBJ1-5 few TRBV7-6 TGTGCCAGCAGCTTGTTGGAGCGCAATCAGCCCCAGCATTTT CASSLLERNQPQHF
NA TRBJ1-4 NA TRBV23-1 TGCGCCAGCAGCCAAGAAGTCCCACGGGGAGCCTCCGGCGAAAAACTGTTTTTT CASSQEVPRGASGEKLFF
NA TRBJ1-2 few TRBV11-3 TGTGCCAGCAGCGAAGTTGGGGGCGCGGGCTATGGCTACACCTTC CASSEVGGAGYGYTF
NA TRBJ1-3 NA TRBV5-1 TGCGCCAGCAGCACCGCCCCGGGTATTTTGGGAAACACCATATATTTT CASSTAPGILGNTIYF
TRBD2 TRBJ2-2 NA TRBV5-1 TGCGCCAGCAGCCGTGGGACTAGCGGTAACACCGGGGAGCTGTTTTTT CASSRGTSGNTGELFF
NA TRBJ1-3 NA TRBV6-8 TGTGCCAGCATTATTGGAGGCTCTGGAAACACCATATATTTT CASIIGGSGNTIYF
NA TRBJ1-5 few TRBV11-3 TGTGCCAGCAGCTCCTCCGGGGTGGGGTTGAATCAGCCCCAGCATTTT CASSSSGVGLNQPQHF
NA TRBJ2-1 NA TRBV7-2 TGTGCCAGCAGCCCCCGGGACAACTACAATGAGCAGTTCTTC CASSPRDNYNEQFF
NA TRBJ1-1 NA TRBV19 TGTGCCAGTAGGAGTCCCGGGTTGAACACTGAAGCTTTCTTT CASRSPGLNTEAFF
NA TRBJ2-6 NA TRBV6-8 TGTGCCAGCCTGATTCGGGGGAACTCTGGGGCCAACGTCCTGACTTTC CASLIRGNSGANVLTF
TRBD1 TRBJ2-5 NA TRBV7-1 TGTGCCAGCAGTCCCGGACAGGTGCGGACCCAGTACTTC CASSPGQVRTQYF
TRBD1 TRBJ1-4 NA TRBV5-1 TGCGCCAGCAGCAAACAGGGGACTAATGAAAAACTGTTTTTT CASSKQGTNEKLFF
NA TRBJ2-4 few TRBV12-5 TGTGCTAGTGGTCTTGCTTCGACTAGGAACATTCAGTACTTC CASGLASTRNIQYF
TRBD1 TRBJ1-3 NA TRBV6-8 TGTGCCAGCAGTTACTCGACAGGGGTCGGAAACACCATATATTTT CASSYSTGVGNTIYF
TRBD2 TRBJ2-2 NA TRBV11-3 TGTGCCAGCAGCCGTCGTAGCGGGAGCTGGACCGGGGAGCTGTTTTTT CASSRRSGSWTGELFF
NA TRBJ1-1 NA TRBV19 TGTGCCAGTAGTAGGGGGGCTTGGACTGAAGCTTTCTTT CASSRGAWTEAFF
NA TRBJ1-1 NA TRBV1 TGCGCCAGCAGCCAAGTGGACAGGACCACTGAAGCTTTCTTT CASSQVDRTTEAFF
NA TRBJ2-3 NA TRBV6-7 TGTGCCAGCAGTTTTGGCAGGGAGGCAAGAGATACGCAGTATTTT CASSFGREARDTQYF
TRBD1 TRBJ1-2 few TRBV6-8 TGTGCCAGCAGTGACAGGGTTAACTATGGCTACACCTTC CASSDRVNYGYTF
TRBD1 TRBJ1-3 NA TRBV5-1 TGCGCCAGCAGCTTGACTGTGGGACAGGGAGCTGGAAACACCATATATTTT CASSLTVGQGAGNTIYF
NA TRBJ1-3 NA TRBV4-2 TGTGCCAGCAGCTACAGGAGTGGAAACACCATATATTTT CASSYRSGNTIYF
NA TRBJ1-3 NA TRBV28 TGTGCCAGCACCCTAAAGGGGTCTGGAAACACCATATATTTT CASTLKGSGNTIYF
NA TRBJ1-2 NA TRBV23-1 TGCGCCAGCAGCCAAGATAAGTCAGGGTCTAGATATGGCTACACCTTC CASSQDKSGSRYGYTF
TRBD1 TRBJ1-1 NA TRBV6-8 TGTGCCAGCAGTGATCGGACAGGGCGGACTGAAGCTTTCTTT CASSDRTGRTEAFF
TRBD2 TRBJ2-1 NA TRBV6-8 TGTGCCAGCGGGGGACTAGCGGACTACAATGAGCAGTTCTTC CASGGLADYNEQFF